A single TCR beta chain is shown here with its context. The data stem from a study of blood T cell repertoires in COVID-19. Study context: The study drew acute and convalescent COVID-19 samples from the United States, Italy and Spain. T cells, B-cell-depleted T cells, or PBMCs supplied cDNA or gDNA.

Losses at the gene ends were 3 bases for V and 7 bases for J; bases not matched to a gene: 5. Germline V gene lookup returns CDR1 KGHSH and CDR2 LQKENI. The CDR3 runs to 14 residues. In the authors' methods: Quantification of nucleated cells was approximated via reference gene primer amplification. Sequencing used immunoSEQ multiplex PCR; TCRdb keeps in-frame clones, though not all of them. For V, J and clone size, that table is used; D and trimming come from the DNA. The data contain about 140,000 clones, 80% to 85% of them singletons. In assigning cohorts, the study relied on participant-reported clinical history.

The receptor was derived from a man aged 35 to 55 with acute COVID-19. The sample was PBMCs or T cells enriched from blood (not recorded which). The chain recombines TRBV18 with TRBJ2-7; TRBD1 matches 11 bases. The CDR3 nucleotides read TGTGCCAGCTCACCGACCGGGACAGGGGGTGAGCAGTACTTC. Amino acids: CASSPTGTGGEQYF. Using reference TRBV18 and TRBJ2-7 for the parts outside the CDR3, the full variable domain is NAGVMQNPRHLVRRRGQEARLRCSPMKGHSHVYWYRQLPEEGLKFMVYLQKENIIDESGMPKERFSAEFPKEGPSILRIQQVVRGDSAAYFCASSPTGTGGEQYFGPGTRLTVT.